This is a list of T cell receptor beta chains from one sample in a study of T cell responses to AZD1222 COVID-19 vaccine. Sequenced by immunoSEQ multiplex PCR; TCRdb stores in-frame clones only, minus some. This table holds about 100,000 clones, about 82% found once. The specimen was peripheral blood, collected on day 0 of AZD1222 vaccination. These receptors were collected from an adult in good health. Each CDR3 is given with its conserved first and last residue. The D gene is left open where the match is weak. Some rows mark clone size as missing; the rest say once, few, many or name a class of expanded clone.

abundance	j_gene	d_gene	v_gene	CDR3nt	CDR3aa
-	TRBJ2-2	-	TRBV28	TGTGCCAGCACTCGACAGGCCACCTTTGAACACCGGGGAGCTGTTTTT	CASTRQATFEHRGAVF
-	TRBJ2-7	TRBD2	TRBV4-1	TGCGCCAGCAGCCAAGATCAAGCGGGAGAGGGCTGCGAGCAGTACTTC	CASSQDQAGEGCEQYF
-	TRBJ2-5	TRBD1	TRBV7-2	TGTGCCAGCAGCTCCGGAAGACAGGGCTCGGGGGAGACCCAGTACTTC	CASSSGRQGSGETQYF
-	TRBJ2-5	-	TRBV30	TGTGCCTGGAGCGCCAAGACTATCCAAGAGACCCAGTACTTC	CAWSAKTIQETQYF
-	TRBJ1-6	-	TRBV28	TGTGCCAGCAGTTTGGGACATCTGAGCTCCTATAATTCACCCCTCCACTTT	CASSLGHLSSYNSPLHF
-	TRBJ2-7	TRBD1	TRBV6-2/TRBV6-3	TGTGCCAGCAGTTATTTGGGACAGGGAGCCTACGAGCAGTACTTC	CASSYLGQGAYEQYF
once	TRBJ2-3	-	TRBV6-6	TGTGCCAGCAGTTACGGGGATGGCACAGATACGCAGTATTTT	CASSYGDGTDTQYF
-	TRBJ2-2	TRBD1	TRBV5-4	TGTGCCAGCAGCTTAACGGGACAGCTGAACACCGGGGAGCTGTTTTTT	CASSLTGQLNTGELFF
-	TRBJ2-1	-	TRBV5-1	TGCGCCAGCAGCTTGGAGCCTAGCGATCCCAATGAGCAGTTCTTC	CASSLEPSDPNEQFF
few	TRBJ2-7	TRBD2	TRBV18	TGTGCCAGCTCACGCGGGGGAGTTAACGAGCAGTACTTC	CASSRGGVNEQYF
-	TRBJ2-5	-	TRBV5-1	TGCGCCAGCAGCTTGGCGACAGACCAAGAGACCCAGTACTTC	CASSLATDQETQYF
-	TRBJ2-5	-	TRBV4-2	TGTGCCAGCAGCCAAGGTTATGGCGGCCAAGAGACCCAGTACTTC	CASSQGYGGQETQYF
-	TRBJ2-7	TRBD2	TRBV7-9	TGTGCCAGCAGGGGAATACTAGCGGGAGACCCGAAGCAGTACTTC	CASRGILAGDPKQYF
-	TRBJ2-5	-	TRBV19	TGTGCCAGTAGTCTTGACATGGCTACGGCCCAGTACTTC	CASSLDMATAQYF
-	TRBJ1-4	-	TRBV5-8	TGTGCCAGCAGCTGGGGGCGGGGGCCTACAACTAATGAAAAACTGTTTTTT	CASSWGRGPTTNEKLFF
-	TRBJ1-1	-	TRBV28	TGTGCCACCCGGGGCAGGGGTAGCACTGAAGCTTTCTTT	CATRGRGSTEAFF
few	TRBJ2-7	-	TRBV30	TGTGCCTGGACAGGGTCCTACGAGCAGTACTTC	CAWTGSYEQYF
-	TRBJ1-5	-	TRBV6-2/TRBV6-3	TGTGCCAGCAGTGCCCCAGGGAAGCCGGCCCAGCATTTT	CASSAPGKPAQHF
-	TRBJ1-5	-	TRBV19	TGTGCCAGTAACGGGGTAGGGCGCAATCAGCCCCAGCATTTT	CASNGVGRNQPQHF
-	TRBJ1-5	-	TRBV15	TGTGCCACCAGCAGAGATTTAATAGGGGGAGGTCAGCCCCAGCATTTT	CATSRDLIGGGQPQHF
once	TRBJ2-7	TRBD1	TRBV24-1	TGTGCCACCAGTGCAGGACAGGCCACCTACGAGCAGTACTTC	CATSAGQATYEQYF
-	TRBJ1-2	-	TRBV19	TGTGCCAGTAGCACGAGCCAGCCCGATAATGGCTACACCTTC	CASSTSQPDNGYTF
-	TRBJ1-4	-	TRBV28	TGTGCCACCGGTTTTTCGACTCTTGAAAAACTGTTTTTT	CATGFSTLEKLFF
-	TRBJ1-1	-	TRBV18	TGTGCCAGCCGAACCACTGGAGCTGAAGCTTTCTTT	CASRTTGAEAFF
-	TRBJ1-3	-	TRBV7-2	TGTGCCAGCAGCGTACAAGTCTCTGGAAACACCATATATTTT	CASSVQVSGNTIYF
-	TRBJ1-2	TRBD1	TRBV15	TGTGCCACCAGCAAAATACGGGACAGGGTGAATCGTGGCTACACCTTC	CATSKIRDRVNRGYTF
-	TRBJ1-5	-	TRBV7-8	TGTGCCAGCAGCCCCGGACAGATTAGCAATCAGCCCCAGCATTTT	CASSPGQISNQPQHF
-	TRBJ2-7	-	TRBV3-1/TRBV3-2	TGTGCCAGCAGCCAAGAAGTGGAACTCGAGCAGTACTTC	CASSQEVELEQYF
-	TRBJ1-2	-	TRBV10-3	TGTGCCATCAGTGAAGACAAATCCTATGGCTACACCTTC	CAISEDKSYGYTF
-	TRBJ2-7	-	TRBV5-6	TGTGCCAGCAGCTCCTTCTACGAGCAGTACTTC	CASSSFYEQYF
-	TRBJ2-7	-	TRBV10-2	TGCGCCAGCAGTGTAGGGGAGAGCTCCTACGAGCAGTACTTC	CASSVGESSYEQYF
few	TRBJ1-4	TRBD1	TRBV19	TGTGCCAGTAAGGGACAGCTTAATGAAAAACTGTTTTTT	CASKGQLNEKLFF
-	TRBJ2-4	-	TRBV21-1	TGTGCCACCCCGCCCCCGACACGATTCAAAAACATTCAGTACTTC	CATPPPTRFKNIQYF
-	TRBJ2-2	-	TRBV27	TGTGCCAGCAGTCCAAACACCGGGGAGCTGTTTTTT	CASSPNTGELFF
-	TRBJ1-6	TRBD1	TRBV10-3	TGTGCCATCAGCTTGACAGGGAATAATTCACCCCTCCACTTT	CAISLTGNNSPLHF
-	TRBJ2-5	TRBD1	TRBV5-1	TGCGCCAGCAGCTTGGACAGGGGGCGAGAGACCCAGTACTTC	CASSLDRGRETQYF
-	TRBJ2-7	TRBD1	TRBV5-1	TGCGCCAGCAGCTTGCCCACGACAGGGGATTGGTTCTACGAGCAGTACTTC	CASSLPTTGDWFYEQYF
-	TRBJ2-7	-	TRBV18	TGTGCCAGCTCACTAATTAGCGCGACCTACGAGCAGTACTTC	CASSLISATYEQYF
-	TRBJ1-2	TRBD1	TRBV7-3	TGTGCCAGCAGCTTTTCGCAGGGGGGTGGCTACACCTTC	CASSFSQGGGYTF
-	TRBJ2-1	TRBD2	TRBV4-1	TGCGCCAGCAGCCGGTTCGGGGGGGAAGGCTACAATGAGCAGTTCTTC	CASSRFGGEGYNEQFF
-	TRBJ2-7	TRBD1	TRBV15	TGTGCCACCAGCAGAGGCTCGGGACAGGGGGCGCGCGAGCAGTACTTC	CATSRGSGQGAREQYF
few	TRBJ2-7	TRBD1	TRBV4-2	TGTGCCAGCAGCCAAGGACAGGGGGACTACGAGCAGTACTTC	CASSQGQGDYEQYF
-	TRBJ1-3	-	TRBV9	TGTGCCAGCAGCGTAGCTACAGGACAGTCAATCTCTGGAAACACCATATATTTT	CASSVATGQSISGNTIYF
few	TRBJ1-5	-	TRBV25-1	TGTGCCAGCAGTGACGACCAACGGGGGGGCAATCAGCCCCAGCATTTT	CASSDDQRGGNQPQHF
-	TRBJ1-3	TRBD1	TRBV4-2	TGTGCCAGCAGCCAAGGGGGCAGGGGGCTAGTCGGAAACACCATATATTTT	CASSQGGRGLVGNTIYF
-	TRBJ2-1	-	TRBV19	TGTGCCAGTAGTATGCTGTCGTACAATGAGCAGTTCTTC	CASSMLSYNEQFF
-	TRBJ1-3	-	TRBV5-6	TGTGCCAGCAGCTTGACCCTGGGCCCTGGAAACACCATATATTTT	CASSLTLGPGNTIYF
-	TRBJ2-6	-	TRBV29-1	TGCAGCGTCCGTCACGTGGACTCTGGGGCCAACGTCCTGACTTTC	CSVRHVDSGANVLTF
once	TRBJ2-3	-	TRBV27	TGTGCCAGCAGTTTTAGGTACGTCTTGGGCAGCCCTCCAACTGGCACAGATACGCAGTATTTT	CASSFRYVLGSPPTGTDTQYF
-	TRBJ2-7	-	TRBV11-2	TGTGCCAGCAGCCACGAACGGGACACACCATCCTACGAGCAGTACTTC	CASSHERDTPSYEQYF
-	TRBJ2-7	TRBD2	TRBV27	TGTGCCAGCAGTTTAACGGGACTAGCCTCCTACGAGCAGTACTTC	CASSLTGLASYEQYF
-	TRBJ1-6	-	TRBV7-2	TGTGCCAGCAATGCAGGTTCTATTCCCCTCCACTTT	CASNAGSIPLHF
-	TRBJ2-7	-	TRBV28	TGTGCCAGCACCCTGGCGGTCTCCTACGAGCAGTACTTC	CASTLAVSYEQYF
-	TRBJ1-1	-	TRBV19	TGTGCCAGTAGTATTACAAGGAACACTGAAGCTTTCTTT	CASSITRNTEAFF
-	TRBJ2-3	TRBD2	TRBV5-1	TGCGCCAGCAGCGCGGGGGGTGGGCAGCTCACAGATACGCAGTATTTT	CASSAGGGQLTDTQYF
-	TRBJ2-3	-	TRBV4-3	TGCGCCAGCAGCCAAGATAGGGCGGCGGCAGATACGCAGTATTTT	CASSQDRAAADTQYF